The rows below give T cell receptor beta chains drawn from one sample of a study of blood T cell repertoires in COVID-19. The assay was immunoSEQ multiplex PCR, and TCRdb's table has in-frame clones only and misses some. The table records approximately 180,000 clones, about 87% of them present only once. The sequenced sample was peripheral blood. The receptors come from a man between 35 and 55 years old with active or convalescent COVID-19. CDR3s include the opening cysteine and the closing phenylalanine or tryptophan. The order of the fields is J gene, clone size, D gene, V gene, CDR3 DNA, CDR3 protein. The D gene is left open where the match is weak. Clone size, where shown, is once, few, many, or a class for clones that have expanded.

>TRBJ2-5|-|-|TRBV9
TGTGCCAGCAGCGTAGGGTTCGGCGGGACGGCGGAGACCCAGTACTTC
CASSVGFGGTAETQYF
>TRBJ2-3|few|TRBD1|TRBV28
TGTGCCAGCAGGGATACAGGGGACGGCACAGATACGCAGTATTTT
CASRDTGDGTDTQYF
>TRBJ1-1|-|TRBD1|TRBV4-1
TGCGCCAGCAGCCAGTTTCCGGGACAGGGGATTCCTGAAGCTTTCTTT
CASSQFPGQGIPEAFF
>TRBJ1-1|-|-|TRBV4-1
TGCGCCAGCAGCCAAGGGCCCACAAGGCCAGCGGGGACTGAAGCTTTCTTT
CASSQGPTRPAGTEAFF
>TRBJ2-3|few|TRBD2|TRBV11-2
TGTGCCAGCAGCACAGGGACTAGCGGGGGGAAGAATACGCAGTATTTT
CASSTGTSGGKNTQYF
>TRBJ1-2|once|-|TRBV29-1
TGCAGCGTACCGAGCTCTGGTGGCTACACCTTC
CSVPSSGGYTF
>TRBJ2-1|-|TRBD1|TRBV24-1
TGTGCCACCAGTGATTTTGGGCAGGGGGCGGGTGAGCAGTTCTTC
CATSDFGQGAGEQFF
>TRBJ1-1|-|-|TRBV6-2/TRBV6-3
TGTGCCAGCAGTCACCCAAACGCGGGCACTGAAGCTTTCTTT
CASSHPNAGTEAFF
>TRBJ1-2|-|TRBD1|TRBV19
TGTGCCAGTAGTCAATGGGACAGGGACTATGGCTACACCTTC
CASSQWDRDYGYTF
>TRBJ1-2|-|-|TRBV28
TGTGCCAGCAGGGGGCTCGGGACAATCAACTATGGCTACACCTTC
CASRGLGTINYGYTF
>TRBJ1-1|-|-|TRBV4-2
TGTGCCAGCAGCCAATCGGGTCAGGGGTACACTGAAGCTTTCTTT
CASSQSGQGYTEAFF
>TRBJ1-1|-|TRBD1|TRBV9
TGTGCCAGCAGCGTAGGGACAGGGTCGGGCACTGAAGCTTTCTTT
CASSVGTGSGTEAFF
>TRBJ2-2|-|TRBD2|TRBV11-2
TGTGCCAGCAGCTTAGTCCCCACTAGCGGGCCATCGTCCGGGGAGCTGTTTTTT
CASSLVPTSGPSSGELFF
>TRBJ1-1|few|TRBD1|TRBV29-1
TGCAGCACCTGGACAGGGGTGAGCACTGAAGCTTTCTTT
CSTWTGVSTEAFF
>TRBJ2-1|-|-|TRBV2
TGTGCCAGCAGTGAAGGGAGCGTTCCCCTCTTC
CASSEGSVPLF
>TRBJ2-5|-|TRBD2|TRBV7-9
TGTGCCAGCAGCTTAGGGTCGGGCGGGGGGCCTCAAGAGACCCAGTACTTC
CASSLGSGGGPQETQYF
>TRBJ1-1|-|-|TRBV4-1
TGCGCCAGCAGCCGAAAAGCGAGACAGAGTGAAGCTTTCTTT
CASSRKARQSEAFF
>TRBJ2-5|-|-|TRBV9
TGTGCCAGCAGCCCGGCGACAGGTTCGAGGACCCAGTACTTC
CASSPATGSRTQYF
>TRBJ1-1|-|-|TRBV6-1
TGTGCCAGCAGTGAAGGGACAAGAACGTGGACTGAAGCTTTCTTT
CASSEGTRTWTEAFF
>TRBJ1-2|-|TRBD1|TRBV5-1
TGCGCCAGCAGCCTAAGTGCAGGGGGCGATGGCTACACCTTC
CASSLSAGGDGYTF
>TRBJ1-2|-|-|TRBV5-1
TGCGCCAGCAGTTACGACAGGAGCGGAAACTATGGCTACACCTTC
CASSYDRSGNYGYTF
>TRBJ1-3|-|-|TRBV11-1
TGTGCCAGCAGCTTAGATGTCGTGCGTGCCGGAAACACCATATATTTT
CASSLDVVRAGNTIYF
>TRBJ2-2|-|-|TRBV14
TGTGCCAGCAGCCAAGTAGGTACAGGGTTATGGTTGGCGAACACCGGGGAGCTGTTTTTT
CASSQVGTGLWLANTGELFF
>TRBJ1-6|once|-|TRBV30
TGTGCCTGGAGTGTACCGGTGGGGGCGACTTATAATTCACCCCTCCACTTT
CAWSVPVGATYNSPLHF
>TRBJ1-1|-|-|TRBV27
TGTGCCAGCAGTTTATTTAGCCCAGGGTTCTTGGGCACTGAAGCTTTCTTT
CASSLFSPGFLGTEAFF
>TRBJ2-7|-|-|TRBV27
TGTGCCAGCGCCTCTGGGGAGTACAACTCCTACGAGCAGTACTTC
CASASGEYNSYEQYF
>TRBJ1-1|-|-|TRBV4-1
TGCGCCAGCAGCCAAGACGTCGGCAGGGGAGATTTCTTT
CASSQDVGRGDFF
>TRBJ1-1|-|TRBD1|TRBV11-2
TGTGCCAGCAGCTTAGGGACAGGGGACACTGAAGCTTTCTTT
CASSLGTGDTEAFF
>TRBJ2-1|-|TRBD1|TRBV5-4
TGTGCCAGCAGCTTTGGGACAGGGGGTACAAATGAGCAGTTCTTC
CASSFGTGGTNEQFF
>TRBJ1-5|once|TRBD1|TRBV28
TGTGCCAGCAGTTTGTCGGAGGGCAGTGACAGGGAAAATCAGCCCCAGCATTTT
CASSLSEGSDRENQPQHF
>TRBJ1-1|-|-|TRBV12-5
TGTGCTAGTGGTCCCCCCCCACAGGGAAGCAACACTGAAGCTTTCTTT
CASGPPPQGSNTEAFF
>TRBJ1-5|once|-|TRBV28
TGTGCCAGCAGCCGACAGAACCCTACTAATCAGCCCCAGCATTTT
CASSRQNPTNQPQHF
>TRBJ2-7|-|TRBD1|TRBV7-3
TGTGCCAGCAGCGTGACAGGGGGACCCTACGAGCAGTACTTC
CASSVTGGPYEQYF
>TRBJ2-7|-|TRBD2|TRBV4-1
TGCGCCAGCAGCCATGCGGGGGGGCGTACATACGAGCAGTACTTC
CASSHAGGRTYEQYF
>TRBJ2-3|-|-|TRBV24-1
TGTGCCACCAGTGACCCCGCAGTCTCACCCACAGATACGCAGTATTTT
CATSDPAVSPTDTQYF
>TRBJ1-4|-|-|TRBV5-1
TGCGCCAGCAGCTTGGAAGGAGGCCGAAATGAAAAACTGTTTTTT
CASSLEGGRNEKLFF
>TRBJ1-2|-|-|TRBV6-5
TGTGCCAGCAGTAAGGACAGCTATGGCTACACCTTC
CASSKDSYGYTF
>TRBJ2-2|-|TRBD1|TRBV5-6
TGTGCCAGCAGCCCGGGACAGGGGACCGGGGAGCTGTTTTTT
CASSPGQGTGELFF
>TRBJ2-3|-|TRBD2|TRBV6-5
TGTGCCAGCAGTCGCGGGGGGGCGAGGGCAGATACGCAGTATTTT
CASSRGGARADTQYF
>TRBJ2-7|-|-|TRBV7-8
TGTGCCAGCAGCTCATTTACAGGGAACGAGCAGTACTTC
CASSSFTGNEQYF
>TRBJ2-6|-|-|TRBV6-1
TGTGCCAGCAGATCCCGGAGTGGGGCCAACGTCCTGACTTTC
CASRSRSGANVLTF
>TRBJ1-1|-|-|TRBV21-1
TGTGCCAGCAGCACGCGGACAGCCCGTAGAATGAACACTGAAGCTTTCTTT
CASSTRTARRMNTEAFF
>TRBJ2-3|-|TRBD2|TRBV15
TGTGCCACCAGCAGAGGCGGGACTAGCGGGGGGGTCGCTACAGATACGCAGTATTTT
CATSRGGTSGGVATDTQYF
>TRBJ2-6|-|-|TRBV5-4
TGTGCCAGCAGCGGCACAGCACCTGGGGCCAACGTCCTGACTTTC
CASSGTAPGANVLTF
>TRBJ1-4|-|-|TRBV6-5
TGTGCCAGCAGTATGAGCGCGGGTGAAAAACTGTTTTTT
CASSMSAGEKLFF
>TRBJ2-7|once|-|TRBV4-2
TGTGCCAGCAGCCAAGATCCCCCTGGGGGGTCGAGCTCCTACGAGCAGTACTTC
CASSQDPPGGSSSYEQYF
>TRBJ2-7|few|TRBD2|TRBV6-2/TRBV6-3
TGTGCCAGCAGTTACTCATTGACCCCCGGGGGGATCGACTACGAGCAGTACTTC
CASSYSLTPGGIDYEQYF
>TRBJ2-3|-|TRBD2|TRBV14
TGTGCCAGCAGCCAAGTCGCGGGGGGATACACAGATACGCAGTATTTT
CASSQVAGGYTDTQYF
>TRBJ2-5|-|TRBD1|TRBV29-1
TGCAGCGCCGCTACCGGGACAGGGCAAGAGACCCAGTACTTC
CSAATGTGQETQYF
>TRBJ2-7|few|-|TRBV30
TGTGCCTGGAGTTCCCGGGTCTCCTACGAGCAGTACTTC
CAWSSRVSYEQYF
>TRBJ1-2|-|TRBD1|TRBV10-3
TGTGCCATCAGTGAGTCGAGACAGGGTGAAGGCTACACCTTC
CAISESRQGEGYTF
>TRBJ2-1|-|TRBD2|TRBV5-1
TGCGCCAGCGCCGGGGAGGGTCAGCGGAATGAGCAGTTCTTC
CASAGEGQRNEQFF
>TRBJ1-1|-|TRBD1|TRBV18
TGTGCCAGCTCCCCCGACAGGGCCTTGGGCACTGAAGCTTTCTTT
CASSPDRALGTEAFF
>TRBJ1-2|-|TRBD1|TRBV9
TGTGCCAGCAGCGCTCGGACAGGGGGCGGCTATGGCTACACCTTC
CASSARTGGGYGYTF
>TRBJ2-1|-|-|TRBV4-3
TGCGCCAGCAGCCAAGCGCGATCCTACAATGAGCAGTTCTTC
CASSQARSYNEQFF
>TRBJ2-7|once|TRBD1|TRBV6-6
TGTGCCAGCAGTGCGGGACAGGCCGGCTCCTACGAGCAGTACTTC
CASSAGQAGSYEQYF
>TRBJ2-7|-|TRBD1|TRBV5-1
TGCGCCAGCAGCTACTCCGGGACAGGCGACGAGCAGTACTTC
CASSYSGTGDEQYF